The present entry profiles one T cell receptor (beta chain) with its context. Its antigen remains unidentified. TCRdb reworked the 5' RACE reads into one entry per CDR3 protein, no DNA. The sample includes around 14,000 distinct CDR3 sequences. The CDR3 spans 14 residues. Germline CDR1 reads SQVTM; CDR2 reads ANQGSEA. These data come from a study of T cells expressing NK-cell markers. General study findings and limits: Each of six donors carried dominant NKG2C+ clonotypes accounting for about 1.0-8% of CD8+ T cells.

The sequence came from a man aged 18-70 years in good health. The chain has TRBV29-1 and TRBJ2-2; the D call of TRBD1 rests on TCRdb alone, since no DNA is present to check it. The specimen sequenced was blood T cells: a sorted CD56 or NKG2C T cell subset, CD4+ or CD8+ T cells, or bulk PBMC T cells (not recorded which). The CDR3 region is CSVETGTNTGELFF.